This TCR beta chain was identified in a study of cytomegalovirus exposure and HLA in healthy donors. The study, taken as a whole, reports: Immune exposure information comprised only CMV serostatus.

V was cut by 1 base and J by 3 bases, with 10 bases left in between. This CDR3 spans 14 amino acids. Germline lookup yields CDR1 WSHSY and CDR2 SAAADI. With 60 Vbeta and 13 Jbeta primers, the PCR was carried out. Data came from immunoSEQ multiplex PCR; TCRdb stores just in-frame clones and leaves some out. There are about 82,000 clones in the sample; about 70% occur only once, and under 7.5% lies in the top ten. In the case of this clone: Its antigen is as yet unknown.

Sample: PBMCs. The gene calls are TRBV10-2 and TRBJ2-7; a possible D gene is TRBD2 (6 bases). This TCR was sampled from a woman aged 45 to 65 in good health and CMV-seropositive. The CDR3 region has the DNA TGCGCCAGCAGTGAGTTATCGGGAGACTACGAGCAGTACTTC. As protein: CASSELSGDYEQYF.